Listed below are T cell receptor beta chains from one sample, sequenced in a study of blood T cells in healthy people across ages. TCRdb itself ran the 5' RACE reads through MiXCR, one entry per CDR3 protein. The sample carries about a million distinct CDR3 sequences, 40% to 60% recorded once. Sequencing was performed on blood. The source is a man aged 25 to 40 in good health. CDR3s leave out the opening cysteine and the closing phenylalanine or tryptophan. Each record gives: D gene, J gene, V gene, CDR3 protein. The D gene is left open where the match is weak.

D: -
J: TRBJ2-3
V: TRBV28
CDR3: ASSPGSITDTQY

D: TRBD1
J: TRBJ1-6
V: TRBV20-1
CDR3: SVTQGADSPLH

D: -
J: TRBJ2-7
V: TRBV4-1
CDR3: ASSQAQADYEQY

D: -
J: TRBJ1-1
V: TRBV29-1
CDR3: SGGQTANTEAF

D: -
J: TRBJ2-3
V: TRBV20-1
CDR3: SASLRDSEIADTQY

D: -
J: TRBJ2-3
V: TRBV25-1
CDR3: ASSEYVLNTDTQY

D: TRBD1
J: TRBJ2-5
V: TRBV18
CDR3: ASSPQGTETQY

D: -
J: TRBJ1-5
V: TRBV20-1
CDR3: SARDEEGRGVNQPQH

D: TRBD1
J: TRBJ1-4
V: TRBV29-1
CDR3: SVEKGANEKLF

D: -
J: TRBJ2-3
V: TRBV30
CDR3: ARSGGPTDTQY

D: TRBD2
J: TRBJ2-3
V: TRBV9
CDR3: ASGGGGGVTDTQY

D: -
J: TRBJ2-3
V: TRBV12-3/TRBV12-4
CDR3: ASSPSGQMRTDTQY

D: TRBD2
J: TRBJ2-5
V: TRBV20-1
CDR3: SASRVAGGTQY

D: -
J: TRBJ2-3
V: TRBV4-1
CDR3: ASSQNPTDTQY

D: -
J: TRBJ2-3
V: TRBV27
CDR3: ASSFGSYTDTQY

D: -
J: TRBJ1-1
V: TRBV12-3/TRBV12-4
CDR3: ASSKAGSPEAF

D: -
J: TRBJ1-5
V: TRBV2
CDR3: ASSVGVEGSNQPQH

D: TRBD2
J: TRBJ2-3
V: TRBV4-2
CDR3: ASSQDPELAGGTDTQY

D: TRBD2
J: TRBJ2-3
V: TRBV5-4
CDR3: ASSFQANSSGDTQY

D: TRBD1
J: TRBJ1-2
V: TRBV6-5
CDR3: ASSRQGIGYGYT

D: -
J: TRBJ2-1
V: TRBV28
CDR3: ASSLAGEEIQGQF

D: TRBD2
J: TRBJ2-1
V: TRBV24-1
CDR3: ATTGTSGANEQF

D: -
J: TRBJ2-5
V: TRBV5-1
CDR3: ASSENQETQY

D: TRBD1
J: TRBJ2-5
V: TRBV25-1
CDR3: ASSEYSGTGNQETQY

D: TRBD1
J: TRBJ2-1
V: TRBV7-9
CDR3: ASSIEGTGANEQF

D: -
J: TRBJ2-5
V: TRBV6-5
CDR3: ASTTRDTWRETQY

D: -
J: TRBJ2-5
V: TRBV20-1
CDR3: SAWDQTGETQY

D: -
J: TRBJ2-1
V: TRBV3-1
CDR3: ASSPINKRHYNEQF

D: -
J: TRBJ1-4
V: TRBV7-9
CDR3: ASSSHIGGGVGEKLF